These T cell receptor beta chains were read from a single sample in a study of T cell repertoires in ileal Crohn's disease. Generated by immunoSEQ multiplex PCR, the TCRdb table keeps only in-frame clones and is missing some. The repertoire includes several thousand clones, about 80% of them detected once, and 6.9% sits in the top ten. Sequencing input: ileal tissue. These TCRs come from an adult with Crohn's disease. The CDR3 runs from the conserved cysteine through the conserved F or W. The D gene is left open where the match is weak. Clone size is given for some rows only: seen once, a few or many times, or a class if the clone is expanded.

>TRBD1|TRBJ1-4|NA|TRBV10-3
CAISESQGAEKLFF
TGTGCCATCAGTGAGTCACAGGGGGCTGAAAAACTGTTTTTT
>TRBD1|TRBJ1-3|NA|TRBV4-1
CASSQGQGGTGNTIYF
TGCGCCAGCAGCCAAGGACAGGGGGGTACTGGAAACACCATATATTTT
>NA|TRBJ1-1|medium-sized|TRBV2
CASSYVHGEGEAFF
TGTGCCAGCAGCTACGTCCACGGGGAGGGTGAAGCTTTCTTT
>TRBD1|TRBJ1-5|NA|TRBV19
CASSNRDRDYQPQHF
TGTGCCAGTAGTAACCGGGACAGGGACTATCAGCCCCAGCATTTT
>TRBD1|TRBJ1-2|few|TRBV28
CASSGDRDRDGYTF
TGTGCCAGCAGTGGAGACCGGGACAGGGATGGCTACACCTTC
>NA|TRBJ2-1|NA|TRBV7-8
CASSQRGISYNEQFF
TGTGCCAGCAGCCAGAGGGGGATTTCCTACAATGAGCAGTTCTTC
>TRBD1|TRBJ2-7|NA|TRBV6-1
CASQNVGTVDYEQYF
TGTGCCAGCCAGAACGTCGGGACAGTTGATTACGAGCAGTACTTC
>TRBD1|TRBJ1-2|NA|TRBV10-1
CASSATGEDGYTF
TGCGCCAGCAGTGCTACAGGGGAGGATGGCTACACCTTC
>TRBD1|TRBJ2-1|few|TRBV28
CASRQGDPYNEQFF
TGTGCCAGCCGACAGGGTGACCCCTACAATGAGCAGTTCTTC
>NA|TRBJ2-4|medium-sized|TRBV4-1
CASSQRGRDKNIQYF
TGCGCCAGCAGCCAACGCGGAAGAGACAAAAACATTCAGTACTTC
>NA|TRBJ2-5|NA|TRBV21-1
CASSKRGTKETQYF
TGTGCCAGCAGCAAAAGGGGTACGAAAGAGACCCAGTACTTC
>TRBD1|TRBJ2-1|few|TRBV9
CASSVVRQGEYNEQFF
TGTGCCAGCAGCGTAGTCCGGCAGGGGGAGTACAATGAGCAGTTCTTC
>NA|TRBJ1-6|NA|TRBV6-5
CASSYGGRGGSPLHF
TGTGCCAGCAGTTACGGAGGCAGGGGCGGTTCACCCCTCCACTTT
>TRBD2|TRBJ2-3|NA|TRBV12-5
CASGLGQGGGSTDTQYF
TGTGCTAGTGGTTTGGGCCAAGGCGGGGGGAGCACAGATACGCAGTATTTT
>NA|TRBJ2-1|once|TRBV7-8
CASSFGFEQFF
TGTGCCAGCAGCTTCGGGTTTGAGCAGTTCTTC
>NA|TRBJ1-3|few|TRBV10-3
CAIRDSIGASGNTIYF
TGTGCCATCAGGGACAGTATAGGAGCCTCTGGAAACACCATATATTTT
>TRBD1|TRBJ1-2|NA|TRBV5-6
CASSLGQAHSPTF
TGTGCCAGCAGCCTCGGACAGGCCCACTCCCCCACCTTC
>NA|TRBJ2-3|few|TRBV11-1
CASSPYLNNADTQYF
TGTGCCAGCAGCCCCTATCTGAATAACGCAGATACGCAGTATTTT
>NA|TRBJ2-5|NA|TRBV30
CAWSLGETQYF
TGTGCCTGGAGCCTCGGAGAGACCCAGTACTTC
>NA|TRBJ1-1|NA|TRBV6-6
CASSWSREVNTEAFF
TGTGCCAGCAGTTGGTCTAGGGAGGTGAACACTGAAGCTTTCTTT
>NA|TRBJ2-7|NA|TRBV19
CASSIGHEQYF
TGTGCCAGTAGTATTGGCCACGAGCAGTACTTC
>NA|TRBJ1-2|NA|TRBV14
CASSQGRGWGYTF
TGTGCCAGCAGCCAGGGCAGGGGTTGGGGCTACACCTTC
>TRBD2|TRBJ2-7|NA|TRBV6-1
CASRPSGAAYEQYF
TGTGCCAGCAGGCCTAGCGGGGCTGCCTACGAGCAGTACTTC
>TRBD1|TRBJ2-5|once|TRBV5-4
CASSPGQGQGETQYF
TGTGCCAGCAGCCCCGGACAGGGCCAGGGGGAGACCCAGTACTTC
>TRBD2|TRBJ2-3|NA|TRBV7-3
CASSSSGGAGTDTQYF
TGTGCCAGCAGCAGCAGCGGGGGGGCGGGCACAGATACGCAGTATTTT
>NA|TRBJ1-1|NA|TRBV27
CASRRTENTEAFF
TGTGCCAGCAGACGGACAGAGAACACTGAAGCTTTCTTT
>NA|TRBJ1-2|NA|TRBV29-1
CSVGARPYGYTF
TGCAGCGTTGGGGCCAGACCCTATGGCTACACCTTC
>NA|TRBJ1-2|few|TRBV28
CASSLIAGHYGYTF
TGTGCCAGCAGTTTAATCGCAGGTCACTATGGCTACACCTTC
>NA|TRBJ1-5|NA|TRBV12-5
CASQGSGNQPQHF
TGTGCTAGTCAGGGGTCAGGCAATCAGCCCCAGCATTTT
>NA|TRBJ2-7|NA|TRBV5-1
CASSLVAGALEQYF
TGCGCCAGCAGCTTGGTGGCGGGGGCCCTCGAGCAGTACTTC
>NA|TRBJ1-4|NA|TRBV2
CASTAALHNEKLFF
TGTGCCAGCACGGCGGCACTACATAATGAAAAACTGTTTTTT
>TRBD1|TRBJ2-4|once|TRBV27
CASSPPGQGGLLLAKNIQYF
TGTGCCAGCAGTCCCCCCGGACAGGGGGGACTTTTACTAGCCAAAAACATTCAGTACTTC
>NA|TRBJ2-7|NA|TRBV27
CASSLGGHSGEQYF
TGTGCCAGCAGTTTAGGAGGTCATTCGGGGGAGCAGTACTTC
>TRBD2|TRBJ2-2|large|TRBV6-4
CASSDSGTSDTGELFF
TGTGCCAGCAGTGACTCCGGGACTAGCGACACCGGGGAGCTGTTTTTT
>NA|TRBJ1-1|NA|TRBV2
CASSGGRYTEAFF
TGTGCCAGCAGTGGGGGCAGATACACTGAAGCTTTCTTT
>NA|TRBJ2-7|NA|TRBV28
CASSLDRLYF
TGTGCCAGCAGTTTGGACAGACTTTACTTC
>NA|TRBJ2-5|NA|TRBV4-2
CASSLGLQETQYF
TGTGCCAGCAGCCTAGGACTACAAGAGACCCAGTACTTC
>TRBD1|TRBJ2-3|NA|TRBV27
CASRPTPTGFTDTQYF
TGTGCCAGCAGACCTACGCCGACAGGGTTCACAGATACGCAGTATTTT
>NA|TRBJ2-3|NA|TRBV9
CASSVQEVTDTQYF
TGTGCCAGCAGCGTGCAGGAAGTAACAGATACGCAGTATTTT
>TRBD1|TRBJ1-3|NA|TRBV4-1
CASSLRTGEGGNTIYF
TGCGCCAGCAGCCTTAGGACAGGGGAGGGGGGAAACACCATATATTTT
>NA|TRBJ1-1|NA|TRBV6-1
CASSFTPRAEAFF
TGTGCCAGCAGTTTCACCCCGAGGGCTGAAGCTTTCTTT
>TRBD1|TRBJ1-1|few|TRBV5-1
CASSFRDSTEAFF
TGCGCCAGCAGCTTTAGGGACAGTACTGAAGCTTTCTTT
>TRBD1|TRBJ1-6|NA|TRBV10-3
CAISSDRASSPLHF
TGTGCCATCAGTTCCGACAGGGCGAGTTCACCCCTCCACTTT
>TRBD2|TRBJ2-1|large|TRBV6-1
CASSELAGGPNEQFF
TGTGCCAGCAGTGAACTAGCGGGGGGGCCCAATGAGCAGTTCTTC
>TRBD1|TRBJ2-3|NA|TRBV29-1
CSVDGDRGFSDTQYF
TGCAGCGTTGATGGGGACAGGGGGTTTTCAGATACGCAGTATTTT
>NA|TRBJ2-6|NA|TRBV9
CASSVATGANVLTF
TGTGCCAGCAGCGTAGCAACTGGGGCCAACGTCCTGACTTTC
>NA|TRBJ2-2|NA|TRBV27
CASSLPPESIPLGGELFF
TGTGCCAGCAGTTTACCGCCCGAGTCGATACCCCTTGGCGGGGAGCTGTTTTTT
>NA|TRBJ1-5|NA|TRBV10-2
CASSETTGSAQHF
TGCGCCAGCAGTGAGACAACAGGGTCCGCCCAGCATTTT
>NA|TRBJ2-5|few|TRBV21-1
CASISGTAPMTQYF
TGTGCCAGCATCTCCGGGACAGCCCCTATGACCCAGTACTTC
>NA|TRBJ2-7|NA|TRBV11-2
CASSIGRDTYSYEQYF
TGTGCCAGCAGCATCGGCCGGGACACTTACTCCTACGAGCAGTACTTC
>TRBD2|TRBJ2-5|NA|TRBV7-3
CASSRGTSGGGETQYF
TGTGCCAGCAGCCGAGGGACTAGCGGGGGAGGAGAGACCCAGTACTTC
>NA|TRBJ2-1|few|TRBV30
CAWSVSRSYNEQFF
TGTGCCTGGAGTGTCTCCCGGTCCTACAATGAGCAGTTCTTC
>TRBD2|TRBJ2-3|few|TRBV5-1
CASSSLGTSGDTQYF
TGCGCCAGCAGCTCCCTCGGAACTAGCGGGGATACGCAGTATTTT
>TRBD2|TRBJ2-3|NA|TRBV5-1
CASSPWTSGGATDTQYF
TGCGCCAGCAGCCCGTGGACTAGCGGGGGGGCCACAGATACGCAGTATTTT
>NA|TRBJ2-7|NA|TRBV6-5
CAWAELSCEQYF
TGTGCCTGGGCCGAGCTATCGTGCGAGCAGTACTTC
>NA|TRBJ2-7|NA|TRBV5-6
CASSFGGQTHEQYF
TGTGCCAGCAGCTTCGGTGGACAGACCCACGAGCAGTACTTC
>TRBD2|TRBJ2-3|NA|TRBV6-4
CASSVAGTTDTQYF
TGTGCCAGCAGTGTAGCGGGGACCACAGATACGCAGTATTTT
>NA|TRBJ1-5|NA|TRBV5-4
CASSSTDGAQHF
TGTGCCAGCAGCTCTACCGACGGGGCCCAGCATTTT
>NA|TRBJ1-2|NA|TRBV7-9
CASRTPGVLDGYTF
TGTGCCAGCAGAACCCCCGGGGTATTGGATGGCTACACCTTC
>NA|TRBJ1-5|NA|TRBV5-1
CASSFSGMSNQPQHF
TGCGCCAGCAGCTTTTCAGGGATGAGCAATCAGCCCCAGCATTTT